Listed below are T cell receptor beta chains from one sample, sequenced in a study of chemoradiotherapy in HPV16-positive cancers. This table comes from immunoSEQ multiplex PCR, and its TCRdb copy is limited to in-frame clones, with some not included. The sample lists approximately 7,000 clones; about nine tenths were seen once. This specimen was tumor tissue, taken from a patient who underwent chemoradiotherapy. Source of these receptors: a human donor with HPV-associated anogenital cancer. The CDR3 runs from the conserved cysteine through the conserved F or W. D genes are given only for firm matches. Some rows have no size entry. The others give once, few or many, or a class for an expanded clone.

NA,NA,TRBJ2-1,TRBV19,CASSMGGLYSKQFF,TGTGCCAGTAGTATGGGTGGACTCTATTCCAAGCAGTTCTTC
NA,NA,TRBJ1-5,TRBV28,CASSSPGSGQPQHF,TGTGCCAGCAGCTCCCCAGGGTCGGGTCAGCCCCAGCATTTT
NA,NA,TRBJ1-2,TRBV7-9,CASSLEGGYGYTF,TGTGCCAGCAGCTTAGAAGGGGGCTATGGCTACACCTTC
NA,NA,TRBJ1-5,TRBV7-2,CASSFRQGNQPQHF,TGTGCCAGCAGCTTTAGACAGGGCAATCAGCCCCAGCATTTT
TRBD1,NA,TRBJ1-2,TRBV30,CAWSADRGAYGYTF,TGTGCCTGGAGCGCGGACAGGGGAGCCTATGGCTACACCTTC
NA,once,TRBJ1-5,TRBV5-1,CASSLAYDQPQHF,TGCGCCAGCAGCTTGGCCTACGATCAGCCCCAGCATTTT
NA,NA,TRBJ2-4,TRBV21-1,CASSKYRTGLNIQYF,TGTGCCAGCAGCAAATATAGGACAGGACTTAACATTCAGTACTTC
NA,NA,TRBJ2-5,TRBV7-7,CASSSEAQETQYF,TGTGCTAGCAGCTCCGAGGCGCAAGAGACCCAGTACTTC
NA,NA,TRBJ2-1,TRBV4-2,CASSQDSRGLAYNEQFF,TGTGCCAGCAGCCAAGATAGTAGGGGACTGGCCTACAATGAGCAGTTCTTC
TRBD1,NA,TRBJ2-1,TRBV5-6,CASSRGQGRGRSQFF,TGTGCCAGCAGCCGGGGACAGGGCCGAGGCCGGAGCCAGTTCTTC
TRBD2,NA,TRBJ2-5,TRBV7-2,CASSLDSAGGEQYF,TGTGCCAGCAGCTTAGACTCGGCGGGAGGTGAGCAGTACTTC
TRBD2,NA,TRBJ2-1,TRBV2,CASGARDYAEQFF,TGTGCCAGCGGAGCCCGGGACTACGCCGAGCAGTTCTTC
NA,NA,TRBJ2-2,TRBV5-1,CASSSLQGGTGELFF,TGCGCCAGCAGCTCCCTCCAGGGGGGGACCGGGGAGCTGTTTTTT
TRBD2,NA,TRBJ2-7,TRBV11-2,CASSHEGAGDNEQYF,TGTGCCAGCAGCCACGAGGGAGCGGGGGATAACGAGCAGTACTTC
NA,NA,TRBJ2-5,TRBV30,CAWRLGAAQYF,TGTGCCTGGAGGCTAGGGGCGGCCCAGTACTTC
NA,NA,TRBJ1-2,TRBV5-1,CASSLGYGYTF,TGCGCCAGCAGCTTGGGATACGGCTACACCTTC
TRBD1,NA,TRBJ1-1,TRBV18,CASSPGQDTEAFF,TGTGCCAGCTCACCCGGACAGGACACTGAAGCTTTCTTT
NA,NA,TRBJ1-2,TRBV29-1,CSVGGPSGGNDGYTF,TGCAGCGTTGGGGGACCTTCTGGGGGTAATGATGGCTACACCTTC
NA,NA,TRBJ2-7,TRBV27,CASSPTPGLSLEQYF,TGTGCCAGCAGCCCAACCCCAGGTTTATCCCTCGAGCAGTACTTC
TRBD2,NA,TRBJ2-5,TRBV5-4,CASIPRLAVETQYF,TGTGCCAGCATCCCCAGACTAGCAGTAGAGACCCAGTACTTC
TRBD2,NA,TRBJ2-7,TRBV7-9,CASSLDGASGEQYF,TGTGCCAGCAGCTTAGATGGGGCTAGCGGCGAGCAGTACTTC
NA,once,TRBJ2-7,TRBV30,CAWSVKGLREQYF,TGTGCCTGGAGTGTCAAGGGGCTGAGAGAGCAGTACTTC
TRBD2,NA,TRBJ2-5,TRBV29-1,CSAPDGRFRETQYF,TGCAGCGCCCCTGACGGGAGGTTCCGAGAGACCCAGTACTTC
NA,NA,TRBJ2-4,TRBV2,CASNQGQSLAKNIQYF,TGTGCCAGCAACCAGGGCCAGTCCTTAGCCAAAAACATTCAGTACTTC
NA,NA,TRBJ2-7,TRBV27,CASSSYRESLSEQYF,TGTGCCAGCAGTTCCTACAGGGAATCCCTCAGCGAGCAGTACTTC
TRBD1,NA,TRBJ1-2,TRBV11-3,CASSYRGANYGYTF,TGTGCCAGCAGTTACAGGGGGGCTAACTATGGCTACACCTTC
TRBD2,NA,TRBJ2-1,TRBV7-9,CASSWTSGGSNEQFF,TGTGCCAGCAGCTGGACTAGCGGGGGGAGCAATGAGCAGTTCTTC
NA,once,TRBJ2-2,TRBV2,CASSWGQNTGELFF,TGTGCCAGCAGTTGGGGACAAAACACCGGGGAGCTGTTTTTT